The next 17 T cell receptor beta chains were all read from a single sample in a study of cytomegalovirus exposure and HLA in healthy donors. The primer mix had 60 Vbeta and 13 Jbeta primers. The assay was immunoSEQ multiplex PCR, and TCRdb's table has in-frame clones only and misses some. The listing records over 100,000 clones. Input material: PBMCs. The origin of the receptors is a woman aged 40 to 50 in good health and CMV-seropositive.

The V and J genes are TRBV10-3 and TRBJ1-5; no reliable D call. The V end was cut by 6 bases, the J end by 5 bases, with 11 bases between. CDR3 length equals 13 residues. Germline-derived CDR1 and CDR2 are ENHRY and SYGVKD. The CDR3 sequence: CAIRSGSDQPQHF. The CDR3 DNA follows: TGTGCCATCAGATCGGGATCCGATCAGCCCCAGCATTTT.

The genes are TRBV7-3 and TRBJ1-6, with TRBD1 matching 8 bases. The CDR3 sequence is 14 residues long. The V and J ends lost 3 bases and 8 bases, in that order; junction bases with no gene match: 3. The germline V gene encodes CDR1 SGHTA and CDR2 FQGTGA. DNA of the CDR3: TGTGCCAGCAGCTTCCAGGGGGCGGATTCACCCCTCCACTTT. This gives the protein CASSFQGADSPLHF.

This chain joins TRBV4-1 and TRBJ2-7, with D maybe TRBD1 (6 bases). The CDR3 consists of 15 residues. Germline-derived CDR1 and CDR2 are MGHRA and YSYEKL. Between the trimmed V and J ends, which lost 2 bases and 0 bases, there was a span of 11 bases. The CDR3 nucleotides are TGCGCCAGCAGCCAACAACAGGGAAGCTCCTACGAGCAGTACTTC. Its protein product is CASSQQQGSSYEQYF.

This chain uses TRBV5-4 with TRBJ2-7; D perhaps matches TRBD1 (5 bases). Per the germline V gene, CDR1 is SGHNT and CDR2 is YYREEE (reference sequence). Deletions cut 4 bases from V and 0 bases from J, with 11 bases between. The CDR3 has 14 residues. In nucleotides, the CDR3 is TGTGCCAGCAGCCTCGACAGATCCTCCTACGAGCAGTACTTC. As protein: CASSLDRSSYEQYF.

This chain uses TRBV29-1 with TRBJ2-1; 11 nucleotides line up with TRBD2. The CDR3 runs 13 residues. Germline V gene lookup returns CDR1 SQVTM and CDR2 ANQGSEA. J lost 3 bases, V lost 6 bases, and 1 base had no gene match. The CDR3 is CSVTSGSYNEQFF. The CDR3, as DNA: TGCAGCGTAACTAGCGGGAGCTACAATGAGCAGTTCTTC.

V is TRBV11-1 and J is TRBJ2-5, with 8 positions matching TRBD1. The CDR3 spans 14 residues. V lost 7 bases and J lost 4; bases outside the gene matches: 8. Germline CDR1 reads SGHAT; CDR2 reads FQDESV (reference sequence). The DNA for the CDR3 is TGTGCCAGCAATCATTTTGGACAGGGAGAGACCCAGTACTTC. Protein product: CASNHFGQGETQYF. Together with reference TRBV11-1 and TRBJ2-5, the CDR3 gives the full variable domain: EAEVAQSPRYKITEKSQAVAFWCDPISGHATLYWYRQILGQGPELLVQFQDESVVDDSQLPKDRFSAERLKGVDSTLKIQPAELGDSAMYLCASNHFGQGETQYFGPGTRLLVL.

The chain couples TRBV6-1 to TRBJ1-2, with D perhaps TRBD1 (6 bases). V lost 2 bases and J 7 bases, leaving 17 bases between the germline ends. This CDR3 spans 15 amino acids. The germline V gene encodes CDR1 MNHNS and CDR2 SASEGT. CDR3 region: CASSEFWRGGGGYTF. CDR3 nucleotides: TGTGCCAGCAGTGAATTTTGGAGGGGAGGGGGTGGCTACACCTTC.

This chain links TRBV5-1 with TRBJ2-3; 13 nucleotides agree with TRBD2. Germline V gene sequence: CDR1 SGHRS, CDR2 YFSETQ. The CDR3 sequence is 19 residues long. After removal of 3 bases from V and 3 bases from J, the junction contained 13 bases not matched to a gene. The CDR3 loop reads CASSSGTSGTNRGTDTQYF. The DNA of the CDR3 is TGCGCCAGCAGCTCTGGGACTAGCGGGACAAACCGCGGGACAGATACGCAGTATTTT.

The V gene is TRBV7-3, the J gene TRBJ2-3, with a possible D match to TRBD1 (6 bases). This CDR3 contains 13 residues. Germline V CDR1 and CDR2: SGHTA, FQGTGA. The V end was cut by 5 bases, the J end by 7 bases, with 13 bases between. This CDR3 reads CASSRNQGNTQYF. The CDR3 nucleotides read TGTGCCAGCAGCCGGAACCAGGGGAATACGCAGTATTTT.

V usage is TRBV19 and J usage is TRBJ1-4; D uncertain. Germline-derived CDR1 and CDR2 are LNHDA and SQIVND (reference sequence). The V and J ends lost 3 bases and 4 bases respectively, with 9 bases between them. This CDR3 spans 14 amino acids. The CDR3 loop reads CASSIPGLNEKLFF. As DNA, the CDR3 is TGTGCCAGTAGTATCCCCGGACTTAATGAAAAACTGTTTTTT.

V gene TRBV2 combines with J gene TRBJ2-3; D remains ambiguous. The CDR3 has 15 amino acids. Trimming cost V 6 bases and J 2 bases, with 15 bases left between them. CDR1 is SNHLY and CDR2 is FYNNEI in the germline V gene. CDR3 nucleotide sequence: TGTGCCAGCAGGAGCCACGTCTCAAACACAGATACGCAGTATTTT. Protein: CASRSHVSNTDTQYF. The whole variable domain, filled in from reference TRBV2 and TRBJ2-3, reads EPEVTQTPSHQVTQMGQEVILRCVPISNHLYFYWYRQILGQKVEFLVSFYNNEISEKSEIFDDQFSVERPDGSNFTLKIRSTKLEDSAMYFCASRSHVSNTDTQYFGPGTRLTVL.

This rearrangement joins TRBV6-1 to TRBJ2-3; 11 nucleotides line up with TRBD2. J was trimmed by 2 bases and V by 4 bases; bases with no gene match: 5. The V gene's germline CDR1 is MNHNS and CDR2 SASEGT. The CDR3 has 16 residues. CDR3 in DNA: TGTGCCAGCAGTGCCAGACTAGCGGGGAACACAGATACGCAGTATTTT. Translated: CASSARLAGNTDTQYF.

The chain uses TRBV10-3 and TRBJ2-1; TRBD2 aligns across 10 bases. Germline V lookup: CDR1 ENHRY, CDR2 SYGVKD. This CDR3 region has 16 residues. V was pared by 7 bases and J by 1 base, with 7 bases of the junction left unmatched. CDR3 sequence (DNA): TGTGCCATCATGACCCTAGCGGGAGCATCCTACAATGAGCAGTTCTTC. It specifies CAIMTLAGASYNEQFF.

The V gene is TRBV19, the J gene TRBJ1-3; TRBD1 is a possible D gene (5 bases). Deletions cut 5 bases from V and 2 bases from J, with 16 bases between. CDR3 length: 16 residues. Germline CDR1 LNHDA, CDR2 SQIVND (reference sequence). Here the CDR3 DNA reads TGTGCCAGTAGTCCTGATGACAGCCTCACTGGAAACACCATATATTTT. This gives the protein CASSPDDSLTGNTIYF.

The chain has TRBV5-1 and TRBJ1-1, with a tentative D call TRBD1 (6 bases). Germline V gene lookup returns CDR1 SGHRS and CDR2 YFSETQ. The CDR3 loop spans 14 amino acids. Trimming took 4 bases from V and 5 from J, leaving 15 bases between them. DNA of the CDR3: TGCGCCAGCAGCGTGGACAGTACTAGGACTGAAGCTTTCTTT. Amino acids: CASSVDSTRTEAFF.

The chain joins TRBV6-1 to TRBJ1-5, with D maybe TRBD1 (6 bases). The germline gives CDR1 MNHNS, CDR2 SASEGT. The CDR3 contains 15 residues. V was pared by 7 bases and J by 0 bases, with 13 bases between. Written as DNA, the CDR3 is TGTGCCAGCATACCGGACAGAAATAGCAATCAGCCCCAGCATTTT. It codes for CASIPDRNSNQPQHF.

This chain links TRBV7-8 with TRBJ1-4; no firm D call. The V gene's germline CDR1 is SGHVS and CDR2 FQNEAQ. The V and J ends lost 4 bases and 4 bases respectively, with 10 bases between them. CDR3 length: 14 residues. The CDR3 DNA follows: TGTGCCAGCAGCTCAGGAGGACTTAATGAAAAACTGTTTTTT. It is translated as CASSSGGLNEKLFF.